Sequencing of this T cell receptor beta chain was carried out in a study of T cell responses to AZD1222 COVID-19 vaccine. Clones were sequenced by immunoSEQ multiplex PCR, and TCRdb holds only the in-frame ones, with some missing. The repertoire holds roughly 50,000 clones, with over 60% as singletons. Germline V CDR1 and CDR2: SEHNR, FQNEAQ (reference sequence). CDR3 length equals 14 residues. V was trimmed by 3 bases and J by 0 bases, leaving 8 bases between them. This rearrangement joins TRBV7-9 to TRBJ2-5, with no clear D. The receptor was isolated from an adult in good health. Sequences were derived from peripheral blood, sampled on day 0 of AZD1222 vaccination. CDR3 coding DNA: TGTGCCAGCAGCTTCCAGGCATACCAAGAGACCCAGTACTTC. It codes for CASSFQAYQETQYF.